Sequencing of this T cell receptor (beta chain) was carried out in a study of T cells after yellow fever vaccination. Study results and limitations: Most primary-vaccination clones recurred post-booster (just under 98% CD4, 88% CD8).

This clonotype was seen a handful of times. Its specificity is not known. TCRdb itself ran the 5' RACE reads through MiXCR, one entry per CDR3 protein. The top ten clones hold around 3.5% of a sample with a few hundred thousand distinct CDR3 sequences, roughly 4.8% of them seen once. The sequence was collected from a man between 18 and 29 years old who received the YFV17D yellow fever vaccine. This specimen was CD4+ T cells sorted from PBMCs, taken on the day of the yellow fever booster vaccination.

CDR3 amino acids: CASSLGTSGGSLETQYF. In DNA form, the CDR3 reads TGTGCCAGCAGCTTGGGGACTAGCGGGGGAAGTTTGGAGACCCAGTACTTC. The chain combines TRBV5-8 with TRBJ2-5; 13 bases fit TRBD2. Germline CDR1 and CDR2: SGHTS and YDEGEE. This CDR3 is 17 amino acids long. The ends lost 0 bases at V and 5 bases at J; junction bases unmatched: 7.